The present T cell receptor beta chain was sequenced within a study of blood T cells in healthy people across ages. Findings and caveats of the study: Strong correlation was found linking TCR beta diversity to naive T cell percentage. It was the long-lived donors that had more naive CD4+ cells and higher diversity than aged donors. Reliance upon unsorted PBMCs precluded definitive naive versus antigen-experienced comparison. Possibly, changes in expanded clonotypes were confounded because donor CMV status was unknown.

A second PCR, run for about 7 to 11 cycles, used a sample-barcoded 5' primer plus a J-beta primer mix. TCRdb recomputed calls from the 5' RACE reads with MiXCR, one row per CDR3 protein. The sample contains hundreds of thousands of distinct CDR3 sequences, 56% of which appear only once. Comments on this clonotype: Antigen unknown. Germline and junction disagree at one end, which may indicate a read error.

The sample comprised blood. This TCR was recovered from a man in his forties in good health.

This CDR3 reads CASNEGNLSNQPQHF. The CDR3 region has the DNA TGCGCCAGCAATGAGGGCAATCTAAGCAATCAGCCCCAGCATTTT. The chain links TRBV10-2 to TRBJ1-5; no clear D. Germline lookup yields CDR1 WSHSY and CDR2 SAAADI. The CDR3 runs to 15 residues.